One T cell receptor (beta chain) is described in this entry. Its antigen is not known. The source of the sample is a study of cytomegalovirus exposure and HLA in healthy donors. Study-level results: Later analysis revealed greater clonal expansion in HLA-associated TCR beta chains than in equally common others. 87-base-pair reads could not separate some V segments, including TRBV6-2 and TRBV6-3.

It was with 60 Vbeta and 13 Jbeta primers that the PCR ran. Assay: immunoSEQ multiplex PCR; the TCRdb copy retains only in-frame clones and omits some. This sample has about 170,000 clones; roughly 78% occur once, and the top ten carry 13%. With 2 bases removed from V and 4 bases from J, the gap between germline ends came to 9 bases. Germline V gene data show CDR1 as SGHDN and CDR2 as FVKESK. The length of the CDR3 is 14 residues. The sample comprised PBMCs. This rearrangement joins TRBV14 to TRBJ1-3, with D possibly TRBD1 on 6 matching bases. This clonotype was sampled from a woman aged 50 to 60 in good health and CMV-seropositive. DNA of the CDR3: TGTGCCAGCAGCCAACTCGACAGGGGAAACACCATATATTTT. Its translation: CASSQLDRGNTIYF.